One and the same sample provided the 28 T cell receptor beta chains below, sequenced in a study of blood T cell repertoires in COVID-19. Clones were sequenced by immunoSEQ multiplex PCR, and TCRdb holds only the in-frame ones, with some missing. The table includes around 360,000 clones, around 87% detected once. What was sequenced was peripheral blood. The origin of the receptors is a woman in her 30s with COVID-19, enrolled during active disease.

This clone was detected once. The V gene is TRBV7-9, the J gene TRBJ2-7, with D possibly being TRBD2 (5 bases). This CDR3 has 16 amino acids. Germline CDR1 SEHNR, CDR2 FQNEAQ (reference sequence). Between the trimmed V and J ends, which lost 2 bases and 0 bases, there was a span of 14 bases. Here the CDR3 DNA reads TGTGCCAGCAGCTTAAGGCGAGGGCCTCACTCCTACGAGCAGTACTTC. It specifies CASSLRRGPHSYEQYF.

Turning to this clone: Within the sample, other DNA sequences also encode this same CDR3. This chain uses TRBV28 with TRBJ2-1, with 12 positions matching TRBD2. CDR1 is MDHEN, CDR2 SYDVKM, per germline. V lost 6 bases to trimming and J lost 5 bases; unmatched junction nucleotides: 5. The CDR3 length is 15 residues. The CDR3 DNA follows: TGTGCCAGCAGCCTTTGGACTAGCGGGAACAATGAGCAGTTCTTC. It yields the protein CASSLWTSGNNEQFF.

V is TRBV9 and J is TRBJ1-2; 7 nucleotides line up with TRBD1. This CDR3 has 14 residues. The ends lost 4 bases at V and 2 bases at J; junction bases unmatched: 5. Germline assignment: CDR1 SGDLS and CDR2 YYNGEE. The CDR3 DNA reads TGTGCCAGCAGCTCTCAGGGACAGAACTATGGCTACACCTTC. Protein: CASSSQGQNYGYTF.

The rearrangement links TRBV10-3 to TRBJ2-7; D possibly corresponds to TRBD2 (5 bases). This CDR3 has 14 amino acids. Germline values: CDR1 ENHRY, CDR2 SYGVKD. The V end was cut by 3 bases, the J end by 3 bases, with 12 bases between. The CDR3 DNA reads as TGTGCCATCAGTGAACAAGCGGCCAACTACGAGCAGTACTTC. The encoded protein is CAISEQAANYEQYF.

This chain joins TRBV5-5 and TRBJ2-7; no clear D. The germline V gene encodes CDR1 SGHKS and CDR2 YYEKEE (reference sequence). The ends were cut back, 6 bases at V and 0 bases at J, with 10 bases in the middle. This CDR3 comprises 13 residues. In nucleotides, the CDR3 is TGTGCCAGCAACCGACTTGGCTCCTACGAGCAGTACTTC. This translates into CASNRLGSYEQYF.

This chain joins TRBV4-2 and TRBJ2-3, with TRBD2 identical over 7 bases. V trimming: 4 bases; J trimming: 7 bases; junction bases outside the gene matches: 17. In germline, CDR1 is LGHNA, CDR2 YNFKEQ. This CDR3 contains 17 residues. The CDR3 DNA reads as TGTGCCAGCAGCCGCCCGGGACTACAATCGCCCAGAAATACGCAGTATTTT. This translates into CASSRPGLQSPRNTQYF.

The count of this clone is one. The genes are TRBV5-1 and TRBJ2-7; tentative D call: TRBD1 (5 bases). The V end lost 4 bases, the J end lost 0 bases, and 23 bases lay between the germline ends. The V gene's germline CDR1 is SGHRS and CDR2 YFSETQ. CDR3 length: 18 residues. CDR3 protein: CASSPGLGSPDSSYEQYF. In nucleotides, the CDR3 is TGCGCCAGCAGCCCCGGGTTGGGTTCGCCCGACAGCTCCTACGAGCAGTACTTC.

The rearrangement joins TRBV11-2 to TRBJ2-2; 10 positions match TRBD2. Germline CDR1 reads SGHAT; CDR2 reads FQNNGV. The CDR3 extends over 16 amino acids. The J segment lost 6 bases and the V segment lost 7 bases, leaving 11 bases of the junction unmatched. The DNA for the CDR3 is TGTGCCAGCAACCGAGCGGGAGGGAATCTTGCCGGGGAGCTGTTTTTT. Translated: CASNRAGGNLAGELFF.

This rearrangement joins TRBV6-4 to TRBJ2-1; 7 positions match TRBD2. V shed 0 bases, J shed 0 bases, and the junction held 2 bases outside the gene matches. The CDR3 contains 16 residues. The V gene's germline CDR1 is MRHNA and CDR2 SNTAGT. CDR3 coding DNA: TGTGCCAGCAGTGACTCGGGGGGGGACTCCTACAATGAGCAGTTCTTC. This translates into CASSDSGGDSYNEQFF.

J is TRBJ2-7 and V is TRBV4-1; TRBD2 matches 10 bases. The ends lost 1 base at V and 5 bases at J; junction bases unmatched: 8. CDR1 MGHRA and CDR2 YSYEKL come from the germline V gene. This CDR3 is built from 16 residues. CDR3 nucleotides: TGCGCCAGCAGCCAAGGAAGGCCCGGGACTAGCGACGAGCAGTACTTC. Translating gives CASSQGRPGTSDEQYF.

V is TRBV2 and J is TRBJ2-7; weak D call: TRBD1 (5 bases). V lost 7 bases and J lost 1, with 11 bases in between. The CDR3 runs 13 residues. Germline V gene sequence: CDR1 SNHLY, CDR2 FYNNEI. The CDR3 DNA reads as TGTGCCAGCAATTTCGGACATTCCTACGAGCAGTACTTC. It translates to CASNFGHSYEQYF.

The genes are TRBV27 and TRBJ2-3, with a tentative D call TRBD2 (5 bases). The CDR3 totals 15 residues. Looked up from germline, CDR1 is MNHEY and CDR2 is SMNVEV (reference sequence). The V and J ends lost 7 bases and 2 bases respectively, with 16 bases between them. CDR3 sequence: CASTPLERSTDTQYF. CDR3 sequence (DNA): TGTGCCAGCACCCCCCTTGAGCGGTCCACAGATACGCAGTATTTT.

The gene calls are TRBV18 and TRBJ1-5; weak D call: TRBD1 (6 bases). This CDR3 contains 13 residues. V lost 8 bases to trimming and J lost 7 bases, with 15 bases between them. CDR1 KGHSH and CDR2 LQKENI come from the germline V gene. As DNA, the CDR3 is TGTGCCAGCGAACTCCCAGGGGAACAGCCCCAGCATTTT. Amino acid sequence: CASELPGEQPQHF.

V usage is TRBV4-1 and J usage is TRBJ1-6; 9 bases are shared with TRBD1. Germline V gene data show CDR1 as MGHRA and CDR2 as YSYEKL. This CDR3 comprises 15 residues. Trimming at V came to 5 bases and at J to 10 bases, leaving 9 bases not matched to a gene. CDR3 in DNA: TGCGCCAGCAGCACGGACAGGGGCGGGGGGTCACCCCTCCACTTT. It translates to CASSTDRGGGSPLHF.

The table lists this clone with a few counts. This chain uses TRBV7-2 with TRBJ1-5; D unresolved. Trimming stripped 5 bases from V and 5 bases from J, with 16 bases between. This CDR3 is 15 amino acids long. Per the germline V gene, CDR1 is SGHTA and CDR2 is FQGNSA. The DNA for the CDR3 is TGTGCCAGCAGCGAGAGGTGGGGAGTAGATCAGCCCCAGCATTTT. Translation: CASSERWGVDQPQHF.

This chain uses TRBV7-3 with TRBJ2-1; TRBD2 aligns across 8 bases. The germline gives CDR1 SGHTA, CDR2 FQGTGA. V lost 2 bases and J lost 0; bases outside the gene matches: 9. This CDR3 is built from 18 residues. The chain's CDR3 is CASSLGVGAGGSYNEQFF. CDR3 in DNA: TGTGCCAGCAGCTTAGGGGTAGGGGCGGGAGGCTCCTACAATGAGCAGTTCTTC. The full variable domain, with the rest looked up from reference TRBV7-3 and TRBJ2-1, is GAGVSQTPSNKVTEKGKYVELRCDPISGHTALYWYRQSLGQGPEFLIYFQGTGAADDSGLPNDRFFAVRPEGSVSTLKIQRTERGDSAVYLCASSLGVGAGGSYNEQFFGPGTRLTVL.

This sequence joins TRBV27 and TRBJ1-2, with 8 bases lining up with TRBD1. The trim removed 4 bases at V and 3 bases at J, leaving 4 bases unmatched. Germline assignment: CDR1 MNHEY and CDR2 SMNVEV (reference sequence). The CDR3 covers 14 residues. The CDR3 DNA sequence: TGTGCCAGCAGTTCGACAGGGGCTGACTATGGCTACACCTTC. Its protein is CASSSTGADYGYTF.

DNA for the CDR3: TGTGCCAGCGCTCATGTGGGACAGGGGAATCAGCCCCAGCATTTT. Translated, it gives CASAHVGQGNQPQHF. The gene calls are TRBV7-9 and TRBJ1-5; 10 bases map to TRBD1. CDR1 SEHNR and CDR2 FQNEAQ come from the germline V gene (reference sequence). J was trimmed by 4 bases and V by 8 bases; bases with no gene match: 8. CDR3 size: 15 residues.

This rearrangement joins TRBV5-4 to TRBJ2-3, with 8 bases matching TRBD2. Trimming removed 4 bases from V and 3 bases from J; junction bases left unmatched: 13. The CDR3 has 17 amino acids. The V gene's germline CDR1 is SGHNT and CDR2 YYREEE (reference sequence). The CDR3 nucleotides are TGTGCCAGCAGCCTACCCCCCGCGGGGGGAGGTACAGATACGCAGTATTTT. Translated: CASSLPPAGGGTDTQYF. Combining the CDR3 with reference TRBV5-4 and TRBJ2-3 gives the whole variable domain ETGVTQSPTHLIKTRGQQVTLRCSSQSGHNTVSWYQQALGQGPQFIFQYYREEENGRGNFPPRFSGLQFPNYSSELNVNALELDDSALYLCASSLPPAGGGTDTQYFGPGTRLTVL.

This sequence joins TRBV6-5 and TRBJ2-7; 7 bases map to TRBD2. With 6 bases clipped from V and 3 bases from J, the junction kept 2 bases outside the gene matches. The CDR3 sequence is 12 residues long. Germline V gene data show CDR1 as MNHEY and CDR2 as SVGAGI. The CDR3 here is CASRGGIYEQYF. The CDR3, as DNA: TGTGCCAGCAGGGGAGGGATCTACGAGCAGTACTTC.

This chain connects TRBV7-9 to TRBJ1-4; D uncertain. The CDR3 runs to 14 residues. Looked up from germline, CDR1 is SEHNR and CDR2 is FQNEAQ (reference sequence). V lost 5 bases and J 0 bases, leaving 7 bases between the germline ends. The CDR3: CASSRGTTNEKLFF. CDR3 nucleotide sequence: TGTGCCAGCAGCCGCGGAACAACTAATGAAAAACTGTTTTTT.

J is TRBJ1-5 and V is TRBV28, with D tentatively TRBD1 (5 bases). Trimming left V 10 bases short and J 0 bases short, with 25 bases between. CDR1 is MDHEN, CDR2 SYDVKM, per germline. The CDR3 consists of 18 residues. In nucleotides, the CDR3 is TGTGCCACCCCAATCCCGGGACGGGGGGAGTATAGCAATCAGCCCCAGCATTTT. Translation gives CATPIPGRGEYSNQPQHF.

The chain is built from TRBV10-2 and TRBJ2-1; perhaps TRBD2 as D (6 bases). Trimming shortened V by 2 bases and J by 10 bases, and 21 bases separated the two germline ends. Germline V gives CDR1 WSHSY, CDR2 SAAADI. This CDR3 is 16 amino acids long. CDR3 sequence reads: CASSEPPGLLPEEQFF. CDR3 sequence (DNA): TGCGCCAGCAGTGAGCCGCCGGGACTCCTCCCTGAGGAGCAGTTCTTC.

The table lists this clone with a few counts. The rearrangement uses TRBV18 and TRBJ1-5; TRBD1 matches at 10 bases. CDR1 is KGHSH and CDR2 is LQKENI in the germline V gene. With V trimmed by 6 bases and J by 5 bases, 4 bases remained unmatched. The CDR3 extends over 14 amino acids. The DNA of the CDR3 is TGTGCCAGCTCCCCGGACAGGGGGGATCAGCCCCAGCATTTT. This translates into CASSPDRGDQPQHF.

V is TRBV29-1 and J is TRBJ1-1; TRBD1 matches 7 bases. Germline CDR1 is SQVTM and CDR2 is ANQGSEA. Trimming at V came to 2 bases and at J to 3 bases, leaving 3 bases not matched to a gene. The CDR3 has 13 residues. The CDR3 nucleotides read TGCAGCGTTGAAATTACAGGGGACACTGAAGCTTTCTTT. Translated: CSVEITGDTEAFF. Looking up the rest from reference TRBV29-1 and TRBJ1-1 gives the full variable domain: SAVISQKPSRDICQRGTSLTIQCQVDSQVTMMFWYRQQPGQSLTLIATANQGSEATYESGFVIDKFPISRPNLTFSTLTVSNMSPEDSSIYLCSVEITGDTEAFFGQGTRLTVV.

The chain couples TRBV19 to TRBJ2-7, with 7 positions matching TRBD2. Germline lookup yields CDR1 LNHDA and CDR2 SQIVND (reference sequence). J was trimmed by 4 bases and V by 4 bases; bases with no gene match: 7. The CDR3 extends over 14 amino acids. The CDR3 reads CASSRRELVYEQYF. The CDR3 bases are TGTGCCAGTAGTAGGCGGGAGTTAGTATACGAGCAGTACTTC.

Here the CDR3 reads CASSFTGNSGNTIYF. For the CDR3, the DNA is TGTGCCAGCAGCTTCACAGGGAACTCTGGAAACACCATATATTTT. The V and J genes are TRBV6-7 and TRBJ1-3, with D possibly matching TRBD1 (6 bases). TRBV6-7 is given ORF status, its function remaining uncertain. V lost 6 bases and J lost 0, with 12 bases in between. CDR3 size: 15 residues.

The gene calls are TRBV15 and TRBJ2-1, with 11 nucleotides matching TRBD2. Germline V gene sequence: CDR1 LNHNV, CDR2 YYDKDF (reference sequence). Unmatched junction bases numbered 9, after V lost 1 base and J lost 4 bases. The CDR3 consists of 18 residues. For the CDR3, the DNA is TGTGCCACCAGCAGAGGACTAGCGGGAAGTGGGGTTTACAATGAGCAGTTCTTC. Protein sequence: CATSRGLAGSGVYNEQFF.